This T cell receptor beta chain was obtained from a study of CD8 T cells in Susac syndrome. CDR1 is SGDLS and CDR2 is YYNGEE in the germline V gene. This CDR3 has 15 residues. The V end lost 4 bases, the J end lost 3 bases, and 17 bases lay between the germline ends. Reverse transcription used about 0.45 to 1 ug RNA and random hexamers. TCRdb independently ran MiXCR on the immunoSEQ multiplex PCR reads; one entry per CDR3 protein. The profile shows about 210,000 distinct CDR3 sequences, 95% of them singletons. The clonotype originates from a human donor with multiple sclerosis. Specimen: CD4+ T cells from PBMCs. The V call is TRBV9, the J call TRBJ2-7; possible D gene TRBD2, 6 bases. Here the CDR3 DNA reads TGTGCCAGCAGCTCTTTAGCGGAGATGGTCTACGAGCAGTACTTC. It yields the protein CASSSLAEMVYEQYF.